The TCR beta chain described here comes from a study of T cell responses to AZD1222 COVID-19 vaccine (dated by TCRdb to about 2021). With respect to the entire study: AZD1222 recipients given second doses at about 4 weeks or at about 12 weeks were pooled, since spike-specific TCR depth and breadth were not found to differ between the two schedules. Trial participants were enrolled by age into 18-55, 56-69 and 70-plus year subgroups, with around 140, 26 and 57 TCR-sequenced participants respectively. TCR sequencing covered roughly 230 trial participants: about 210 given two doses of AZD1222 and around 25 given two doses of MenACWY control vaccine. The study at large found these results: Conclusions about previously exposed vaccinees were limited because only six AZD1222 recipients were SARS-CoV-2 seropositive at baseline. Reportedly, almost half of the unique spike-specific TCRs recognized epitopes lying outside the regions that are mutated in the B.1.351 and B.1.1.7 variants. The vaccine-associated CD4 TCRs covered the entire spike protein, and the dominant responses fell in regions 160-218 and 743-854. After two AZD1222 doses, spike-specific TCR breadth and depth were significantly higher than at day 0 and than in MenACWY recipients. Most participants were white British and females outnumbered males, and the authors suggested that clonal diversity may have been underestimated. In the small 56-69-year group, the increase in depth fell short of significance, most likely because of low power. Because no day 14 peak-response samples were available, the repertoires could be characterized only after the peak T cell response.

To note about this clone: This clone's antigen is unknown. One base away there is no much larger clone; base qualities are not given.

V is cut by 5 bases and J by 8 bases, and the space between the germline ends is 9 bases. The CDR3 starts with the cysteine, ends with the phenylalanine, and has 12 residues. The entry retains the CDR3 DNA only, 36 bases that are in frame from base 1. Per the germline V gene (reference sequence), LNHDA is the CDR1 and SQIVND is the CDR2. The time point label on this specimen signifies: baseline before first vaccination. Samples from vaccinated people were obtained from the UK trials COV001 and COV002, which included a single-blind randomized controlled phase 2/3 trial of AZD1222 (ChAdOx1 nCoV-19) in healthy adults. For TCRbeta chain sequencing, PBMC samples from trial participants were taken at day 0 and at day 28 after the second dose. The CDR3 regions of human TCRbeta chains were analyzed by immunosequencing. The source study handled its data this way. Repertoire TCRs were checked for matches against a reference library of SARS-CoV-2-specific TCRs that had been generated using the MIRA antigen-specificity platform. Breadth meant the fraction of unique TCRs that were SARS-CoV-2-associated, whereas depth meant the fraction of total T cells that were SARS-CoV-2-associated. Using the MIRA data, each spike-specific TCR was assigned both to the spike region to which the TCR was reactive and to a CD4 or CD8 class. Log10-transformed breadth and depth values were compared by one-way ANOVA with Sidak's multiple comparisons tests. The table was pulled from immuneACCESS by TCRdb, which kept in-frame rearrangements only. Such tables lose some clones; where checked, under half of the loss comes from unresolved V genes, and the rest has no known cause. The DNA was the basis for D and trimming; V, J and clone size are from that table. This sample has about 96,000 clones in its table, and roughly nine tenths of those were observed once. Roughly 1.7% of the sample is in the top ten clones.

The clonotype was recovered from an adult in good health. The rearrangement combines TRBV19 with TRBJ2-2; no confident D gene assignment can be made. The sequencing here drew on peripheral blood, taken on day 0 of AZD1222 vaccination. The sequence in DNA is TGTGCCAGTAGTGTACTGGTAGGGGAGCTGTTTTTT. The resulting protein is CASSVLVGELFF.